These T cell receptor beta chains were read from a single sample in a study of T cells in Graves' hyperthyroidism and ophthalmopathy. TCRdb passed the multiplex PCR reads through MiXCR, listing each CDR3 protein once. The sample lists 400,000 to 450,000 distinct CDR3 sequences; roughly 14% were seen once. Sequencing was carried out using blood. These receptors all come from a young man with Graves' ophthalmopathy. The CDR3 runs from the conserved cysteine through the conserved F or W. D genes are given only for firm matches. Where a row states a size, it is once, few, many or the class of an expanded clone; other rows omit it.

j_call,v_call,d_call,clone_size,cdr3_aa,cdr3_nt
TRBJ2-3,TRBV10-1,TRBD1,.,CASSDDRGADTQYF,TGCGCCAGCAGTGACGACAGGGGCGCAGATACGCAGTATTTT
TRBJ2-5,TRBV7-9,TRBD2,few,CASSLVRSGVEETQYF,TGTGCCAGCAGCTTAGTTCGTAGCGGGGTAGAAGAGACCCAGTACTTC
TRBJ2-7,TRBV14,TRBD2,.,CASSRRGDYEQYF,TGTGCCAGCAGCCGTCGGGGGGACTACGAGCAGTACTTC
TRBJ2-2,TRBV7-2,.,many,CASSRPLGGPNTGELFF,TGTGCCAGCAGCCGCCCCCTCGGGGGCCCGAACACCGGGGAGCTGTTTTTT
TRBJ2-1,TRBV20-1,TRBD2,many,CSATGISGRDEQFF,TGCAGTGCTACAGGGATAAGCGGGAGGGATGAGCAGTTCTTC
TRBJ2-3,TRBV12-3/TRBV12-4,.,many,CASTISGNTDTQYF,TGTGCCAGCACTATTAGCGGAAACACAGATACGCAGTATTTT
TRBJ2-5,TRBV7-3,.,many,CASSFGAGGETQYF,TGTGCCAGCAGCTTTGGTGCTGGGGGAGAGACCCAGTACTTC
TRBJ2-1,TRBV5-5,TRBD2,.,CASSLLGTSGSEQFF,TGTGCCAGCAGCTTGCTTGGGACTAGCGGGAGCGAGCAGTTCTTC
TRBJ2-3,TRBV5-1,.,many,CASSLEGGGIDTQYF,TGCGCCAGCAGCTTGGAGGGGGGTGGTATAGATACGCAGTATTTT
TRBJ2-1,TRBV4-1,.,few,CASSLGPDSYNEQFF,TGCGCCAGCAGCTTGGGTCCCGACTCCTACAATGAGCAGTTCTTC
TRBJ2-5,TRBV7-2,TRBD1,many,CASRGMGTGGETQYF,TGTGCCAGTCGGGGTATGGGGACAGGAGGGGAGACCCAGTACTTC
TRBJ2-7,TRBV5-5,.,many,CASSYGQTAYEQYF,TGTGCCAGCAGTTACGGACAGACCGCCTACGAGCAGTACTTC
TRBJ1-6,TRBV6-1,.,many,CASGSTPSISYNSPLHF,TGTGCCAGCGGCTCGACTCCCAGTATTTCCTATAATTCACCCCTCCACTTT
TRBJ1-1,TRBV7-9,.,few,CASSPDTDGEAFF,TGTGCCAGCAGCCCGGACACCGACGGTGAAGCTTTCTTT
TRBJ2-2,TRBV5-1,.,many,CASSLDGSGSTGELFF,TGCGCCAGCAGCTTGGATGGATCCGGGAGCACCGGGGAGCTGTTTTTT
TRBJ2-1,TRBV4-2,.,many,CASSQGPRVAQFF,TGTGCCAGCAGCCAAGGACCGAGGGTTGCCCAGTTCTTC
TRBJ1-1,TRBV12-3/TRBV12-4,.,few,CASSLLPVNTEAFF,TGTGCCAGCAGTTTACTACCTGTGAACACTGAAGCTTTCTTT
TRBJ2-7,TRBV30,TRBD2,many,CAWSVNWGGSYEQYF,TGTGCCTGGAGTGTAAACTGGGGCGGGAGCTACGAGCAGTACTTC
TRBJ1-4,TRBV19,TRBD1,.,CASSDRGTNEKLFF,TGTGCCAGCTCCGACAGGGGAACTAATGAAAAACTGTTTTTT
TRBJ2-1,TRBV25-1,.,few,CASSEYVAVEVSGEQFF,TGTGCCAGCAGTGAATATGTTGCTGTAGAGGTGTCGGGTGAGCAGTTCTTC
TRBJ1-2,TRBV4-1,.,few,CASSQGPWDGYTF,TGCGCCAGCAGCCAAGGGCCCTGGGATGGCTACACCTTC
TRBJ1-1,TRBV19,.,many,CASSRVGGRGEAFF,TGTGCCAGTAGTAGGGTAGGGGGTCGGGGTGAAGCTTTCTTT
TRBJ2-5,TRBV7-2,.,many,CASRQTRGGETQYF,TGTGCCAGCAGACAAACCAGGGGCGGGGAGACCCAGTACTTC
TRBJ2-1,TRBV4-1,TRBD2,.,CASSQLGLAQSNEQFF,TGCGCCAGCAGCCAACTGGGACTAGCGCAGTCCAATGAGCAGTTCTTC